This T cell receptor (beta chain) is from a study of beta chain features in type 1 diabetes (dated by TCRdb to 2017 to 2018). Study-wide context: Mean age, gender distribution, total cell number and subset yield did not differ between patients and healthy donors. Across all samples, approximately 98,000,000 sorted cells were examined, and cell number per subset correlated strongly with RNA yield. In the study, TCRB repertoires of sorted circulating CD4+ T cell subsets from recently diagnosed type 1 diabetes patients were compared with those of matched healthy donors. Naive and central memory subsets were obtained from all 30 or so donors, but regulatory and stem cell-like memory subsets were isolated from only 8 patients and roughly eight healthy donors.

All of the isolated RNA was reverse transcribed with the High Capacity cDNA Reverse Transcription Kit, so expressed TCRB transcripts were sequenced. Naive, central memory and regulatory T cell samples underwent deep immunoSEQ sequencing, averaging around 4 million total reads per sample. After sorted cells were lysed in RLT buffer, RNA was extracted with DNase-treated RNeasy Micro or Mini kits, with the choice depending on cell number. Each cell subset was processed on its own to prevent cross-contamination, while patient and healthy donor samples were processed together. TCRB sequences were amplified from cDNA with the immunoSEQ multiplex PCR, producing 87-bp fragments spanning the CDR3 region. Amplicons were sequenced on the Illumina HiSeq platform. The source study handled its data this way. PCR bias was computationally corrected using synthetic template baselines, reads within Hamming distance 2 were collapsed, and singletons that could not be merged were discarded. Reads were aligned against IMGT to assign V, D and J genes, CDR3 length and insertions or deletions at six rearrangement sites. Within each subset, clonotype counts were normalized to sorted cell number, and only after that were true diversity and Gini coefficients computed with the tcR R package. The overlap coefficient, calculated on TCRB nucleotide sequences, was used to quantify repertoire sharing. Out-of-frame TCRB sequences from naive cells were analyzed to stand in for the pre-selection repertoire. Here the immuneACCESS table is served through TCRdb, limited to in-frame sequences with V and J called. Missing clones are a known gap in these copies; in checked studies unresolved V genes cover under half, and the rest lacks a known reason. The V and J calls and clone size were taken over from that table, and D and trimming were inferred from the DNA. The sample table contains 600,000 to 700,000 clones; only one count was recorded for roughly 12% of them. The ten largest make up approximately 0.11% of the sample.

A single peripheral blood draw of about 120 mL on average was collected from each donor into heparinised tubes. A BD FACSAria II was used to sort naive, central memory, regulatory and stem cell-like memory CD4+ T cells with a panel that included CD45RO, CCR7, CD25, CD127, CD95 and CD27. A purity above 98% was achieved for all sorted populations. PBMCs were separated immediately by Lymphoprep density gradient centrifugation and were stained directly, without being cultured. To minimize batch effects, samples were stained and sorted in pairs, one healthy donor with one patient per experiment. This clone was seen more than once but under ten times. It lacks a known antigen. No clone much larger than this one lies a single base away; base qualities are absent. Overall study outcomes, separate from this receptor: In all four CD4+ subsets, TCRB CDR3 length was moderately but significantly shorter in type 1 diabetes patients. PCR might favor shorter templates, but patient and control samples were amplified and corrected together, so any skew would affect both groups equally. Because cDNA was sequenced instead of genomic DNA, highly expressing activated cells could be over-represented, though the groups showed no difference in activation or CD3 levels. Patients with type 1 diabetes made fewer insertions and deleted more nucleotides at VDJ recombination sites, implying thymic rearrangement abnormalities. Naive, central memory and regulatory TCRB repertoires appeared to be more similar among patients than among healthy donors. Because the HLA sub-analyses included only small numbers of individuals, any influence of HLA type on TCRB rearrangement was left unresolved.

The CDR3 starts with the cysteine, ends with the phenylalanine, and has 14 residues. Just CDR3 DNA is preserved here, 42 bases in frame from base 1. From a lookup of the germline V gene (reference sequence), CDR1 and CDR2 are PRHDT and FYEKMQ. V and J are trimmed by 5 bases and 4 bases, and the gene matches miss 7 bases of the junction. This TCR came from a young man with type 1 diabetes. The chain is assembled from TRBV13 and TRBJ2-7, and 8 bases in between align with TRBD2. What was sequenced was naive CD4+ T cells from blood. Explained via the paper, the cell subset or site label denotes: true naive CD4+ T cells. The nucleotides are TGTGCCAGCAGCGCCGGGGGGGCCGTGTACGAGCAGTACTTC. It translates to CASSAGGAVYEQYF.